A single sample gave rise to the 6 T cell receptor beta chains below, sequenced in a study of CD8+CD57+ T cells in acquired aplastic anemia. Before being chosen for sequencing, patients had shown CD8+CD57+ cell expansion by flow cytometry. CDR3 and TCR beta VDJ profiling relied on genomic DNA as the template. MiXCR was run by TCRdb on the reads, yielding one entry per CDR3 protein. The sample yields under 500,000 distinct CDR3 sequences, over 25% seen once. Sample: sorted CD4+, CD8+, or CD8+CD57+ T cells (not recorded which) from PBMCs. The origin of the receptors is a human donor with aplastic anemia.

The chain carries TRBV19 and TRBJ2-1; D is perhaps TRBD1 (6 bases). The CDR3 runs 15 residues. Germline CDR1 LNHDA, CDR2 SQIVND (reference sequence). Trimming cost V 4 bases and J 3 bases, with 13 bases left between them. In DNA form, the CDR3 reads TGTGCCAGTAGTAACGACAGGAAACGCTACAATGAGCAGTTCTTC. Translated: CASSNDRKRYNEQFF.

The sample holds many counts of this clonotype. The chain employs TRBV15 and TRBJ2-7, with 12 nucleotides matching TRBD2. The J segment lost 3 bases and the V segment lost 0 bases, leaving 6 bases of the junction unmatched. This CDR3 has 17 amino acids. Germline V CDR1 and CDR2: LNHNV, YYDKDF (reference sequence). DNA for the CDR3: TGTGCCACCAGCAGAGATGTAGGACTAGCGGGGAACTACGAGCAGTACTTC. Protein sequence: CATSRDVGLAGNYEQYF.

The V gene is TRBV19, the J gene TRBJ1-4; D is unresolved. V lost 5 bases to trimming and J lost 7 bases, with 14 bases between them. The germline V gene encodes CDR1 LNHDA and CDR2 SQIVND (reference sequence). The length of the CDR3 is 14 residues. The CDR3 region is CASSRPLASEKLFF. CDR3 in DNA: TGTGCCAGTAGTCGACCCCTAGCGAGTGAAAAACTGTTTTTT.

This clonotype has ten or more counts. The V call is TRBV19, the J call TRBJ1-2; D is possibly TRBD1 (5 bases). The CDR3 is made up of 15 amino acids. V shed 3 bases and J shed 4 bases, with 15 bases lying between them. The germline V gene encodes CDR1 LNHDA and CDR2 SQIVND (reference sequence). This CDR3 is CASSIGERGGYGYTF. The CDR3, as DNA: TGTGCCAGTAGTATTGGGGAAAGGGGAGGCTATGGCTACACCTTC.

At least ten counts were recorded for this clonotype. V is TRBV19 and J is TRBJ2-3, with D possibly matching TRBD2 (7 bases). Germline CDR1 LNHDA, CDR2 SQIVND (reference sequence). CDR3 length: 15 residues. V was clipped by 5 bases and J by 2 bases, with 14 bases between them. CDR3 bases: TGTGCCAGTAGTCGCCCGGGGGGCGTCACAGATACGCAGTATTTT. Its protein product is CASSRPGGVTDTQYF. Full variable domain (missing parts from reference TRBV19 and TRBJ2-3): DGGITQSPKYLFRKEGQNVTLSCEQNLNHDAMYWYRQDPGQGLRLIYYSQIVNDFQKGDIAEGYSVSREKKESFPLTVTSAQKNPTAFYLCASSRPGGVTDTQYFGPGTRLTVL.

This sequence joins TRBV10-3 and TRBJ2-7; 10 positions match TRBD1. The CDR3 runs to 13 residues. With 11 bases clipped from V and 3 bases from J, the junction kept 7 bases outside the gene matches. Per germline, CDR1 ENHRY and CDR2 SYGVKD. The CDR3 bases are TGTGCCGCAGGGACAGGGGTTGGCTACGAGCAGTACTTC. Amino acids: CAAGTGVGYEQYF.